This T cell receptor beta chain was found in a study of cytomegalovirus exposure and HLA in healthy donors. The PCR was carried out with 60 Vbeta primers and 13 Jbeta primers. In the authors' methods: Later reanalysis found 60 million to 90 million unique TCR beta chains, around 9.9 million of them shared. Clones were sequenced by immunoSEQ multiplex PCR, and TCRdb holds only the in-frame ones, with some missing. V and J calls and clone size come straight from that table; D and trimming were deduced from the DNA. The sample holds under 95,000 clones; about two thirds are singletons and the top ten take 9.5% to 13%. Worth noting for this clone: Its antigen is not known.

Study results and limitations: TCR beta V- and J-gene trimming, according to a later analysis, was linked to a missense DCLRE1C variant. A later analysis associated some 16,000 TCR beta sequences with HLA alleles at a 0.05 false discovery rate.

The CDR3 loop spans 16 amino acids. Germline CDR1 is LGHNA and CDR2 is YNFKEQ. The trim removed 2 bases at V and 4 bases at J, leaving 5 bases unmatched. The sequenced sample was PBMCs. This chain links TRBV4-2 with TRBJ2-2; 9 bases are a match to TRBD1. The clonotype originates from a woman in her thirties or forties in good health and CMV-seropositive. Written as DNA, the CDR3 is TGTGCCAGCAGCCAAAGGAAGGACAGGGGCACCGGGGAGCTGTTTTTT. Protein sequence: CASSQRKDRGTGELFF.